Presented here are 19 T cell receptor beta chains from one specimen sequenced in a study of cytomegalovirus exposure and HLA in healthy donors. The data were produced by immunoSEQ multiplex PCR, yet TCRdb's version contains in-frame clones alone and is incomplete. The sample holds about 400,000 clones, 86% seen once. Source material: PBMCs. The source is a woman aged 18-29 years in good health and CMV-seronegative.

The V gene is TRBV6-6, the J gene TRBJ1-2; D ambiguous. Trimming cost V 5 bases and J 5 bases, with 9 bases left between them. This CDR3 is built from 12 residues. CDR1 and CDR2 (germline): MNHNY, SVGAGI (reference sequence). The CDR3 here is CASSVIEYGYTF. In DNA, the CDR3 is TGTGCCAGCAGTGTTATCGAGTATGGCTACACCTTC.

V is TRBV6-1 and J is TRBJ1-1, with TRBD1 as a possible D gene (6 bases). The CDR3 contains 14 residues. V was cut by 8 bases and J by 1 base, with 14 bases left in between. Germline CDR1 and CDR2: MNHNS and SASEGT. CDR3 amino acids: CASQTPGQNTEAFF. CDR3 DNA: TGTGCCAGCCAGACACCGGGACAGAACACTGAAGCTTTCTTT.

The chain links TRBV21-1 to TRBJ1-1. TRBV21-1 is listed as a pseudogene. The CDR3 loop spans 15 amino acids. The CDR3 spells CASSKESGWYTEAFF. CDR3 nucleotides: TGTGCCAGCAGCAAAGAATCGGGGTGGTACACTGAAGCTTTCTTT.

V usage is TRBV5-1 and J usage is TRBJ2-7; 14 bases are shared with TRBD2. The length of the CDR3 is 16 residues. J lost 5 bases, V lost 0 bases, and 4 bases had no gene match. CDR1 SGHRS and CDR2 YFSETQ come from the germline V gene. CDR3 protein: CASSLAGTSGSHEQYF. In DNA form, the CDR3 reads TGCGCCAGCAGCTTGGCCGGGACTAGCGGGAGCCACGAGCAGTACTTC.

The chain has TRBV30 and TRBJ2-5; tentative D call: TRBD2 (5 bases). CDR3 length: 14 amino acids. V was cut by 0 bases and J by 5 bases, with 13 bases left in between. Germline V gives CDR1 GTSNPN, CDR2 SVGIG (reference sequence). The CDR3 region is CAWSVPSPRETQYF. DNA for the CDR3: TGTGCCTGGAGTGTACCTAGCCCTAGGGAGACCCAGTACTTC.

The chain employs TRBV7-9 and TRBJ2-7, with 10 bases matching TRBD2. Germline V gene lookup returns CDR1 SEHNR and CDR2 FQNEAQ (reference sequence). The CDR3 sequence is 17 residues long. J was trimmed by 7 bases and V by 5 bases; bases with no gene match: 17. CDR3 in DNA: TGTGCCAGCAGCCCCCTAGCGGGAGCGACGCTCGCATTAGAGCAGTACTTC. This encodes CASSPLAGATLALEQYF.

This clone was seen a few times. The chain carries TRBV6-1 and TRBJ2-7; the D gene is possibly TRBD1 (5 bases). The CDR3 consists of 15 residues. V was trimmed by 1 base and J by 0 bases, leaving 10 bases between them. Germline V CDR1 and CDR2: MNHNS, SASEGT. The DNA of the CDR3 is TGTGCCAGCAGTGAAGAGGACACGAGCTCCTACGAGCAGTACTTC. Translating it yields CASSEEDTSSYEQYF.

The CDR3 protein is CAWSLTGVGNQPQHF. As DNA, the CDR3 is TGTGCCTGGAGCCTTACAGGGGTGGGCAATCAGCCCCAGCATTTT. The V and J genes are TRBV30 and TRBJ1-5; 7 positions match TRBD1. The CDR3 covers 15 residues. Germline values: CDR1 GTSNPN, CDR2 SVGIG (reference sequence). With V trimmed by 3 bases and J by 2 bases, 7 bases remained unmatched.

A few counts support this clone. The gene calls are TRBV2 and TRBJ1-2; 10 bases fit TRBD1. Germline CDR1 SNHLY, CDR2 FYNNEI. Unmatched junction bases numbered 3, after V lost 7 bases and J lost 7 bases. This CDR3 is 12 amino acids long. The CDR3 sequence is CASIGTGAGYTF. The CDR3 DNA follows: TGTGCCAGCATCGGGACAGGGGCTGGCTACACCTTC.

The CDR3 loop reads CASSLWSGYTF. Written as DNA, the CDR3 is TGTGCCAGCAGTTTGTGGAGTGGCTACACCTTC. This chain connects TRBV28 to TRBJ1-2, with no clear D. V was pared by 3 bases and J by 7 bases, with 6 bases between. Germline lookup yields CDR1 MDHEN and CDR2 SYDVKM. CDR3 size: 11 residues.

The rearrangement joins TRBV11-2 to TRBJ1-3; TRBD1 might be the D (6 bases). Trimming pared 5 bases from V and 0 bases from J, leaving 14 bases between. Germline lookup yields CDR1 SGHAT and CDR2 FQNNGV. The CDR3 is 16 residues long. CDR3 sequence (DNA): TGTGCCAGCAGCAAATCAGGGGCCCGCTCTGGAAACACCATATATTTT. Protein product: CASSKSGARSGNTIYF.

The gene calls are TRBV7-6 and TRBJ2-2; 7 nucleotides agree with TRBD1. The V and J ends lost 0 bases and 6 bases, in that order; junction bases with no gene match: 7. The CDR3 length is 16 residues. Germline CDR1 SGHVS, CDR2 FNYEAQ. The CDR3 is CASSLASQGVPGELFF. The CDR3, as DNA: TGTGCCAGCAGCTTAGCGAGCCAGGGGGTGCCCGGGGAGCTGTTTTTT.

This clone has just one count. The rearrangement links TRBV11-2 to TRBJ1-1; D is perhaps TRBD1 (5 bases). The V end was cut by 5 bases, the J end by 3 bases, with 16 bases between. CDR3 length: 15 amino acids. The V gene's germline CDR1 is SGHAT and CDR2 FQNNGV. The CDR3 sequence: CASSPRGWGDTEAFF. The DNA of the CDR3 is TGTGCCAGCAGCCCACGGGGGTGGGGGGACACTGAAGCTTTCTTT.

The chain recombines TRBV7-6 with TRBJ2-1, with D perhaps matching TRBD2 (5 bases). CDR3 length: 15 amino acids. The ends were cut back, 5 bases at V and 0 bases at J, with 11 bases in the middle. CDR1 and CDR2 (germline): SGHVS, FNYEAQ. The CDR3 DNA sequence: TGTGCCAGCAGCCTTCGGGGAAGCTCCTACAATGAGCAGTTCTTC. This encodes CASSLRGSSYNEQFF.

J is TRBJ1-2 and V is TRBV28; D not certain. Trimming cost V 3 bases and J 8 bases, with 10 bases left between them. Germline V gene sequence: CDR1 MDHEN, CDR2 SYDVKM. The CDR3 loop spans 12 amino acids. CDR3 bases: TGTGCCAGCAGTTTCGTCCCTAGGGGCTACACCTTC. Translated: CASSFVPRGYTF.

The V and J genes are TRBV7-2 and TRBJ2-7; 12 positions match TRBD2. This CDR3 is 16 amino acids long. J gave up 4 bases and V 5 bases, and 9 bases lay outside the gene matches. Per the germline V gene, CDR1 is SGHTA and CDR2 is FQGNSA. CDR3: CASSPRLAGVRYEQYF. DNA of the CDR3: TGTGCCAGCAGCCCCCGACTAGCGGGAGTAAGATACGAGCAGTACTTC.

A single count supports this clone. V gene TRBV15 combines with J gene TRBJ1-2; D is possibly TRBD1 (6 bases). V lost 1 base and J 6 bases, leaving 15 bases between the germline ends. The germline gives CDR1 LNHNV, CDR2 YYDKDF (reference sequence). The CDR3 covers 15 residues. The CDR3 nucleotides read TGTGCCACCAGCAGAGTGGGGGCCCAGATTGATGGCTACACCTTC. Translated, it gives CATSRVGAQIDGYTF. The variable domain in full, completed from reference TRBV15 and TRBJ1-2, reads DAMVIQNPRYQVTQFGKPVTLSCSQTLNHNVMYWYQQKSSQAPKLLFHYYDKDFNNEADTPDNFQSRRPNTSFCFLDIRSPGLGDTAMYLCATSRVGAQIDGYTFGSGTRLTVV.

The CDR3 region is CASSLVTGGPEAFF. The CDR3 region has the DNA TGCGCCAGCAGCTTGGTTACAGGGGGGCCTGAAGCTTTCTTT. The V and J genes are TRBV5-1 and TRBJ1-1, with TRBD1 matching 8 bases. The CDR3 covers 14 residues. Germline loops: CDR1 SGHRS, CDR2 YFSETQ. V gave up 0 bases and J gave up 6 bases; unmatched junction bases: 4.

V usage is TRBV20-1 and J usage is TRBJ2-7; possible D gene TRBD2, 5 bases. The V end lost 6 bases, the J end lost 12 bases, and 18 bases lay between the germline ends. The CDR3 spans 11 residues. CDR1 DFQATT and CDR2 SNEGSKA come from the germline V gene (reference sequence). The CDR3 loop reads CSAADPQAGYF. CDR3 coding DNA: TGCAGTGCGGCGGACCCTCAGGCGGGGTACTTC.